Detailed here is one T cell receptor beta chain. The antigen is undetermined. An end of the junction differs from the germline gene, which may be a read error. Germline assignment: CDR1 KGHDR and CDR2 SFDVKD. The length of the CDR3 is 13 residues. The data originate from a study of T cell responses to AZD1222 COVID-19 vaccine. Overall study findings and caveats: White British ancestry dominated among donors, who included more females, and clonal diversity was possibly underestimated.

Assay: immunoSEQ multiplex PCR; the TCRdb copy retains only in-frame clones and omits some. This table holds 110,000 to 150,000 clones, 88% found once. The rearrangement links TRBV24-1 to TRBJ2-3, with 10 bases lining up with TRBD2. The input for sequencing was peripheral blood, taken 28 days after the second AZD1222 dose. This clonotype was sampled from an adult who received the AZD1222 COVID-19 vaccine. The CDR3 nucleotides are TGTGCCACCAGCACTACGTCGAGCGGGAGGGCCTTTTTT. It encodes CATSTTSSGRAFF.